This TCR beta chain was captured in a study of blood T cell repertoires in COVID-19. In the study overall: Samples of COVID-19 (acute and convalescent) were obtained from the United States, Italy and Spain. T cells, B-cell-depleted T cells, or PBMCs supplied cDNA or gDNA.

This CDR3 region has 16 residues. CDR1 LNHDA and CDR2 SQIVND come from the germline V gene (reference sequence). V shed 6 bases and J 1 base; nucleotides not matched to a gene: 8. How the authors handled the data: Amplification from reference gene primers served as the basis for estimated nucleated cell counts. TCRdb's copy holds only in-frame clones and misses some; the assay was immunoSEQ multiplex PCR. D and trimming come from the DNA, and the V and J calls and clone size come from that table. The table records about 12,000 clones, around 78% of them present only once. The specimen was peripheral blood. The J gene is TRBJ1-5, the V gene TRBV19; TRBD1 agrees at 8 bases. This clonotype was obtained from a human donor in a cohort sampled during active COVID-19. As DNA, the CDR3 is TGTGCCAGTAGCAGAACCGACAGGGGCAGCAATCAGCCCCAGCATTTT. Its protein is CASSRTDRGSNQPQHF.